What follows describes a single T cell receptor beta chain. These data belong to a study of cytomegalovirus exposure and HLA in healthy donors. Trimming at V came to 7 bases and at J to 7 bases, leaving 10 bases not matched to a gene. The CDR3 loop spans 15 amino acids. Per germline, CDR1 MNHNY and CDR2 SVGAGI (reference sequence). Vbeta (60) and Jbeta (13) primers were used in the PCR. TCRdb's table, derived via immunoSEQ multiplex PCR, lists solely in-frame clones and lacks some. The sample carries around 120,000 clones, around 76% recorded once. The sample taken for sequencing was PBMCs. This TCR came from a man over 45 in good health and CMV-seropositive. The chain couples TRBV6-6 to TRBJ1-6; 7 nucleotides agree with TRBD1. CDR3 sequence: CASTLGGTVNSPLHF. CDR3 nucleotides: TGTGCCAGCACCCTAGGAGGGACAGTGAATTCACCCCTCCACTTT.